The present TCR beta chain was sequenced within a study of early T cells in non-severe SARS-CoV-2 infection. Trimming stripped 6 bases from V and 5 bases from J, with 20 bases between. The CDR3 totals 15 residues. CDR1 MDHEN and CDR2 SYDVKM come from the germline V gene. TCRdb re-analysed the 5' RACE reads in MiXCR, keeping a single row per CDR3 protein. The table shows some 77,000 distinct CDR3 sequences, with about 5% occurring only once. This clonotype was observed many times. This receptor was obtained from an adult who was a healthcare worker with PCR-confirmed SARS-CoV-2 infection or an uninfected control (not recorded which). The J gene is TRBJ2-7, the V gene TRBV28; D is perhaps TRBD1 (5 bases). The starting material was whole blood, obtained at baseline. CDR3: CASSSTVGAGHEQYF. The CDR3 nucleotides read TGTGCCAGCAGCTCTACAGTTGGGGCCGGCCACGAGCAGTACTTC.